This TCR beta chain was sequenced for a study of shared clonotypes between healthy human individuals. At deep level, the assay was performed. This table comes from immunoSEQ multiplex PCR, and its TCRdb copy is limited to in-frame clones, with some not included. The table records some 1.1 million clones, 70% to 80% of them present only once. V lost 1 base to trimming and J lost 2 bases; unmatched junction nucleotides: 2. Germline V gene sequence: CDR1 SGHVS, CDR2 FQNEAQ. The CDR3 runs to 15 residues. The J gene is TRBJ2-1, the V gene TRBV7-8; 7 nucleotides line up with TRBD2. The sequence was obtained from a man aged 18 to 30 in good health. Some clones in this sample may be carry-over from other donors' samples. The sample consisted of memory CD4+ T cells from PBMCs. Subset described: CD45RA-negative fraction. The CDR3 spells CASSLVLAAYNEQFF. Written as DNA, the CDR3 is TGTGCCAGCAGCTTAGTCCTAGCGGCCTACAATGAGCAGTTCTTC. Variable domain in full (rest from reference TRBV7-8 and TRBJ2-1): GAGVSQSPRYKVAKRGQDVALRCDPISGHVSLFWYQQALGQGPEFLTYFQNEAQLDKSGLPSDRFFAERPEGSVSTLKIQRTQQEDSAVYLCASSLVLAAYNEQFFGPGTRLTVL.